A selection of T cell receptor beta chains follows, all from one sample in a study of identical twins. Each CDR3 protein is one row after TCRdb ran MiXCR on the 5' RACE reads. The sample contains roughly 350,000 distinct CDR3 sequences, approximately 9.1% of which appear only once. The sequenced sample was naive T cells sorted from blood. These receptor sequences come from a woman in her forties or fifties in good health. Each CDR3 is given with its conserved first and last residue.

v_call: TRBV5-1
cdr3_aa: CASSLDVNTEAFF

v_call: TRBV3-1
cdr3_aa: CASSQFIGTARDEQFF

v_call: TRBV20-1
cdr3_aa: CSAGPPSGANVLTF

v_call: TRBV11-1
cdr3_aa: CASSSPGQMTSYEQYF

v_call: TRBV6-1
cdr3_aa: CASRPAQERTTQYF

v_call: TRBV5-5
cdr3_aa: CASSLEASINEQFF

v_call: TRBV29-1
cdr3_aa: CSVEGTGITGELFF

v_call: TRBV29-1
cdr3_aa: CSVDQQPNTEAFF

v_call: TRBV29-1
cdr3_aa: CSVEDQRTRGMEQFF

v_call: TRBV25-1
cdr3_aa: CASSVPTSPGELFF

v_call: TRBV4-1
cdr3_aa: CASSQERRGPKNIQYF

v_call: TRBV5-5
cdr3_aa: CASSPRTSTYNEQFF

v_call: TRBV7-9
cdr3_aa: CASSLNNQPQHF

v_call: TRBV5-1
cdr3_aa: CASSLSVGGYTGTQYF

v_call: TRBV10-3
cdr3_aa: CAISDDPETQYF

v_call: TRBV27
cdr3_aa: CASSPPTPGRQSSYEQYF

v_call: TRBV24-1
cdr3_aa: CATSVAGSQETQYF

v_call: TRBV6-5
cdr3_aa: CASSYGGRGYTEAFF

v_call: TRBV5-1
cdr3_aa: CASRDSGDGNTEAFF

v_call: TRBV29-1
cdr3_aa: CSVEGFRDSEPYEQYF

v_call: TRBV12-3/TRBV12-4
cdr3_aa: CASSFGQGGPGYTF

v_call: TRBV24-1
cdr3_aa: CATSDSRGLPFF

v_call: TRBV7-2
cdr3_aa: CASSLVRVGELFF

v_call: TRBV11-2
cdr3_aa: CASSSIQARYTDTQYF

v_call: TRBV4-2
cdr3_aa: CASSQGGREHEKLFF

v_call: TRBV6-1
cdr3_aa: CASSDEGSYENTIYF

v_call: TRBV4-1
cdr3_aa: CASSQEGIYNSPLHF

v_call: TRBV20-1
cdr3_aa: CSASDDGYNEQYF

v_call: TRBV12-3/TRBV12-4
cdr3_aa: CASSSNGASGAYNEQFF

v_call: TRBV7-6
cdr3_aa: CASSHREDKLFF

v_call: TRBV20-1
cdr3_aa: CSADQLTGGRETQYF

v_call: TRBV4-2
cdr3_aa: CASSQEDLREGIQYF

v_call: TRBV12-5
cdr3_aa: CASGPGQVYEQFF

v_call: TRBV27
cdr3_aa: CASSFLGPQNLNTEAFF

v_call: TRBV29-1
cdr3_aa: CSVAGLAAEETQYF

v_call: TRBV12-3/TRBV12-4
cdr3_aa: CASSLRGGRNQPQHF

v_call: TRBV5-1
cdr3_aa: CASSLNVPGSRETQYF

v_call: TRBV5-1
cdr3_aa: CASSQGQTNEKLFF

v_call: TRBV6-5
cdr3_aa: CASSRGQPGNTIYF

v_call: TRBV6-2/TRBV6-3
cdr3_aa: CASRGTGGPYTQYF

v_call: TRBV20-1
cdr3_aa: CSARDRSLPRRIQYF

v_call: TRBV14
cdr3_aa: CASKQRNEKLFF

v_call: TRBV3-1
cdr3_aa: CASSDTQETQYF

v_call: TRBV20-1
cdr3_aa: CSASSGISIEQFF

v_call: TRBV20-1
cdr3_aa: CSARGDGNTEAFF

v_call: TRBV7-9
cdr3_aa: CASSLEAGEAFF